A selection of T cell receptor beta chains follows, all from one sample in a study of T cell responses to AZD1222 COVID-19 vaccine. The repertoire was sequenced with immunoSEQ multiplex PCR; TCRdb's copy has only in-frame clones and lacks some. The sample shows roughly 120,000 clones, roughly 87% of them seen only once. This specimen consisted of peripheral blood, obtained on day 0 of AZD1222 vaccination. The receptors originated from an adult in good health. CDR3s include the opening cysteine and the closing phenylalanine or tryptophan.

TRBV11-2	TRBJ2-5	CASSPWLRGETQYF
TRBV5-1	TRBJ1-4	CASSPGQGNEKLFF
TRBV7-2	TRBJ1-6	CASSDNRDSVYNSPLHF
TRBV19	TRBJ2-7	CASRAHVGSPHEQYF
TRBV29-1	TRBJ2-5	CSVARTSGVRETQYF
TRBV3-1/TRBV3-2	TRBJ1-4	CASSQVPTRGLFF
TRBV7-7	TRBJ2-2	CASSPGQANTGELFF
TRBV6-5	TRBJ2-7	CASSLSRGSSYEQYF
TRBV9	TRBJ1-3	CASSVAPGVPGNTIYF
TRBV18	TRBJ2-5	CASSPTGGETQYF
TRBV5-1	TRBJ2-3	CASSQTVTSGRTDTQYF
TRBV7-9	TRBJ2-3	CASSTGLAGGGLFPDTQYF
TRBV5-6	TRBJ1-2	CASSLEGRRNYGYTF
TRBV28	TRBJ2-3	CASSQTSGGPDTQYF
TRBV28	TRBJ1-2	CASSLARQGGLWGYTF
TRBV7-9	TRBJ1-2	CASSLGEGEPWGYTF
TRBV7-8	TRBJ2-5	CASSLGQGQETQYF
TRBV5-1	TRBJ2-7	CASSAGTGPYEQYF
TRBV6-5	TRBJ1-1	CASRPDGNTEAFF
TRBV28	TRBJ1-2	CASSLGSASGYTF
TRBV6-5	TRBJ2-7	CASTVSGNGDEQYF
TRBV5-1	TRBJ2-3	CASSLSTDTQYF
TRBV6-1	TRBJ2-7	CASSEGPYEQYF
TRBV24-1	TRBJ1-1	CATSGLRRTGGEFDTEAFF
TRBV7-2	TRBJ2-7	CASSRTGPHEQYF
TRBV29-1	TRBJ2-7	CSVEAGGVHYEQYF
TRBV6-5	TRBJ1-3	CASTPGVSGNTIYF
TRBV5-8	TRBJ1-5	CASSLGITGSQPQHF
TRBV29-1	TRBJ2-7	CSVGIGSYEQYF
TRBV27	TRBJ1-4	CASSWGDGDGRFEKLFF
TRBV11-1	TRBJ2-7	CASSLERGRSYEQYF
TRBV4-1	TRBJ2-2	CASSPYGGFNTGELFF
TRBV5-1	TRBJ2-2	CASRYPGTGELFF
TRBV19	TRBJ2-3	CASSMSAPSSSGGSTDTQYF
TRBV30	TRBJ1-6	CAWSREGWNSPLHF
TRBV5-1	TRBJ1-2	CASIGQFGYTF
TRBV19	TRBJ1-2	CATTARPWANYGYTF
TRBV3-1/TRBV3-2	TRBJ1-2	CASSQGLDGYTF
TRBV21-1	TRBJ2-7	CASSITPLWDILRTSGSSYEQYF
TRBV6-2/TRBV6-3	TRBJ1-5	CASSLTDGYQPQHF
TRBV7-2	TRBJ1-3	CASTGTGGFGNTIYF
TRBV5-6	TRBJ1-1	CASSGLGQGLVEAFF
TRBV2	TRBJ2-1	CASRSGRDDEQFF
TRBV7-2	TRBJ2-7	CASSFTSGGGYEQYF
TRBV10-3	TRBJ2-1	CAIGDVASSYNEQFF
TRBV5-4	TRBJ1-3	CASSSDLNTIYF
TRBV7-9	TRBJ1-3	CASSLLWRSFRNTIYF
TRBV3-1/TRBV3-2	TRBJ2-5	CASSQVGRRQETQYF
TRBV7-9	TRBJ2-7	CASGLAGRGEQYF
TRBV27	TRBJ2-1	CASRESSYNEQFF
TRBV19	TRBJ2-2	CASTGTAANTGELFF
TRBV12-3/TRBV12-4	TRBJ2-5	CASSPSGEETQYF
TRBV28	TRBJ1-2	CASAGSSSNYGYTF